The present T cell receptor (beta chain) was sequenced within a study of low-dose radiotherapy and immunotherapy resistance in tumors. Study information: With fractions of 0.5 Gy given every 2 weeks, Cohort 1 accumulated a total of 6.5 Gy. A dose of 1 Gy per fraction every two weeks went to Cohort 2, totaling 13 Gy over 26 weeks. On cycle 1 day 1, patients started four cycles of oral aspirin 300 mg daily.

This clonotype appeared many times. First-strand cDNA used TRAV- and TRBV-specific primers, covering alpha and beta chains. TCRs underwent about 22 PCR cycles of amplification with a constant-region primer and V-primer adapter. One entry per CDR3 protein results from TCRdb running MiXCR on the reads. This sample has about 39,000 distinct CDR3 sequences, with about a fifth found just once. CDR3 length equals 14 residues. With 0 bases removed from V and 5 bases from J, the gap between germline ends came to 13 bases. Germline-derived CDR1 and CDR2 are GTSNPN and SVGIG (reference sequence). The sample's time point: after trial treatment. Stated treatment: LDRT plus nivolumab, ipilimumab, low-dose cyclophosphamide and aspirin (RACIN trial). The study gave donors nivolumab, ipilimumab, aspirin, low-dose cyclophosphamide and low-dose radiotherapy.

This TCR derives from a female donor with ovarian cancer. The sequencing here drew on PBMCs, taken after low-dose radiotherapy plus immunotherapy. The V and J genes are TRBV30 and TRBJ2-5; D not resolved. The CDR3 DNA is TGTGCCTGGAGTGTTAGGTTAGGCCACGAGACCCAGTACTTC. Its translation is CAWSVRLGHETQYF.